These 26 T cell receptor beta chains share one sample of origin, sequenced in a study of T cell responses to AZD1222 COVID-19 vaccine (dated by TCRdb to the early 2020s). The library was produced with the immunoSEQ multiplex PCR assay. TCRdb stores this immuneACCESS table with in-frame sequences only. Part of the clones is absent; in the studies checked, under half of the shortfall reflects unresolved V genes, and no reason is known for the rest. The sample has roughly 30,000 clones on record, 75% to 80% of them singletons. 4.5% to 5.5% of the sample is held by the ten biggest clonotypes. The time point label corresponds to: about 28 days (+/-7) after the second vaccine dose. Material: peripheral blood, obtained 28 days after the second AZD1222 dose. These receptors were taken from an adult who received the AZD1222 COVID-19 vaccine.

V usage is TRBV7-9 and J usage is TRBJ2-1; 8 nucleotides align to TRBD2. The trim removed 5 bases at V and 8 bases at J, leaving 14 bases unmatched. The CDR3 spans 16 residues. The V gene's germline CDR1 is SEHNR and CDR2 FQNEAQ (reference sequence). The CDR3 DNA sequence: TGTGCCAGCAGCATTAGAAGCGGAGCGGGAGCCTATGAGCAGTTCTTC. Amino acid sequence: CASSIRSGAGAYEQFF.

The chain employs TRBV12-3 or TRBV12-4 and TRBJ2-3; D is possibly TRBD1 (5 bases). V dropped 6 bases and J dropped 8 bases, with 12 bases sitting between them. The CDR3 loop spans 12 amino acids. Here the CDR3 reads CASRVGRGTQYF. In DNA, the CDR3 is TGTGCCAGCAGAGTGGGTAGGGGTACGCAGTATTTT.

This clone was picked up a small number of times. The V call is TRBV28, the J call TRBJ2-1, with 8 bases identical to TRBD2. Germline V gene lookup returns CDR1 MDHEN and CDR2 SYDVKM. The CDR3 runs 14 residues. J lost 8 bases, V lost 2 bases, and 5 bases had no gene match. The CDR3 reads CASSLTGGPHEQFF. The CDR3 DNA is TGTGCCAGCAGTTTAACGGGAGGGCCCCATGAGCAGTTCTTC.

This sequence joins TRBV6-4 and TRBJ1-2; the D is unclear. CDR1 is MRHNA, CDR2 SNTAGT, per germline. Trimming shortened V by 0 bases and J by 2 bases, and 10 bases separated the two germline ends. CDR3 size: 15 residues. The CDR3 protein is CASSDSGVGNYGYTF. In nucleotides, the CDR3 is TGTGCCAGCAGTGACTCGGGCGTAGGAAACTATGGCTACACCTTC.

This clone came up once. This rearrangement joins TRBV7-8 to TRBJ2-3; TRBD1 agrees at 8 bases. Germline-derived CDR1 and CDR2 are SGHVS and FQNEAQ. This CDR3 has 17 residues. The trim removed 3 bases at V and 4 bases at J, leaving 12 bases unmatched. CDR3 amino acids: CASSFRNGQGRADTQYF. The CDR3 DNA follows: TGTGCCAGCAGCTTTAGAAACGGACAGGGAAGAGCAGATACGCAGTATTTT.

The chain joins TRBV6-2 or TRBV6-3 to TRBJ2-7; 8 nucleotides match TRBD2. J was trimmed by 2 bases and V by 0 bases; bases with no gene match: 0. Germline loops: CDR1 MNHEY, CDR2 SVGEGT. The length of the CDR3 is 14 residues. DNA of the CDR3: TGTGCCAGCAGTTACTCGACTAGCGCCTACGAGCAGTACGTC. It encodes CASSYSTSAYEQYV.

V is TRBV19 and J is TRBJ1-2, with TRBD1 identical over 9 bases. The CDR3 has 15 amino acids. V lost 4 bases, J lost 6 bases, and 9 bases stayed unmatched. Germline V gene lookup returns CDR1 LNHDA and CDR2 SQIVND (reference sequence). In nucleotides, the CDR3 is TGTGCCAGTAGTAGGACAGGGGTACTGAGCAATGGCTACACCTTC. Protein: CASSRTGVLSNGYTF.

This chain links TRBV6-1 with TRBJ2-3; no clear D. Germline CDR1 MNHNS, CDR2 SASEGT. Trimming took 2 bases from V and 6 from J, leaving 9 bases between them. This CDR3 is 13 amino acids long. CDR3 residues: CASSEISLDTQYF. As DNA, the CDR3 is TGTGCCAGCAGTGAAATCTCGTTGGATACGCAGTATTTT.

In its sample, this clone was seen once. CDR3 nucleotide sequence: TGTGCCAGCAGTTCCCAGGGTGGTGGCTACACCTTC. It translates to CASSSQGGGYTF. This chain uses TRBV27 with TRBJ1-2, with a possible D match to TRBD1 (5 bases). Germline V gene lookup returns CDR1 MNHEY and CDR2 SMNVEV (reference sequence). The CDR3 is 12 amino acids. The V end was cut by 4 bases, the J end by 7 bases, with 10 bases between.

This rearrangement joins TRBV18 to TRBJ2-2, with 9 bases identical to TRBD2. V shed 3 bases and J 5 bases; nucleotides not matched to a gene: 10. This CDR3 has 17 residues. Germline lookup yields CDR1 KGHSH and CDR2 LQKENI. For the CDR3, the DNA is TGTGCCAGCTCACCTCCGGGACTAGCATCTGGAACCGGGGAGCTGTTTTTT. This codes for CASSPPGLASGTGELFF.

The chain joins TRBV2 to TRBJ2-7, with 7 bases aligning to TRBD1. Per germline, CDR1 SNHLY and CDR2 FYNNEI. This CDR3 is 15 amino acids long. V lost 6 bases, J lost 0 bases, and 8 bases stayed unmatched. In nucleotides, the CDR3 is TGTGCCAGCAGGACTACCGGGACAGACTCCTACGAGCAGTACTTC. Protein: CASRTTGTDSYEQYF.

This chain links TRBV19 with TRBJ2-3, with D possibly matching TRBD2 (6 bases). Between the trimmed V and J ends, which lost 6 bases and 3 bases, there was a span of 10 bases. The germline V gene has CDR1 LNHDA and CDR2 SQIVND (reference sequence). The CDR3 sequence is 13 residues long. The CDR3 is CASRTAGTDTQYF. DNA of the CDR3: TGTGCCAGTAGAACGGCGGGGACAGATACGCAGTATTTT.

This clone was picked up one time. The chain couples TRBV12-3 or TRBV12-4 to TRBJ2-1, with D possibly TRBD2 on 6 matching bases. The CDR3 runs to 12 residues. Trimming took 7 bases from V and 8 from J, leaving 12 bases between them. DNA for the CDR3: TGTGCCAGCACATCTAGCGTAGATGAGCAGTTCTTC. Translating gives CASTSSVDEQFF.

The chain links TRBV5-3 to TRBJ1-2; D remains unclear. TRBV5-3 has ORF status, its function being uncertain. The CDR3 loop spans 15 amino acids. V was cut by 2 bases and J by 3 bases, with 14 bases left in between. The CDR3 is CARSFRTEPDYGYTF. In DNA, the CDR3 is TGTGCCAGAAGCTTCAGGACGGAACCTGACTATGGCTACACCTTC.

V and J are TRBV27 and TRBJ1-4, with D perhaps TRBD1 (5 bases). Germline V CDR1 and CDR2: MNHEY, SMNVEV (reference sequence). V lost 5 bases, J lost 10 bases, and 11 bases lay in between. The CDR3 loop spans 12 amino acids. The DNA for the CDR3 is TGTGCCAGCAGTGCCTTGGGGGGAAAACTGTTTTTT. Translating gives CASSALGGKLFF.

The CDR3 loop reads CASSIRGEGSNQPQHF. The DNA for the CDR3 is TGTGCCAGTAGTATACGAGGTGAAGGGAGCAATCAGCCCCAGCATTTT. The chain couples TRBV19 to TRBJ1-5, with D uncertain. CDR3 length: 16 amino acids. Trimming pared 2 bases from V and 1 base from J, leaving 12 bases between. CDR1 LNHDA and CDR2 SQIVND come from the germline V gene (reference sequence).

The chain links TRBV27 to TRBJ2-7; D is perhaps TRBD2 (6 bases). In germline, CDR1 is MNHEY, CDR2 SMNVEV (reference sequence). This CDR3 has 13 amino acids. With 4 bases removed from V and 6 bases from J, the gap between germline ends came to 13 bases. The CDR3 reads CASSSPGLLEQYF. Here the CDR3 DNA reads TGTGCCAGCAGTTCACCGGGACTCCTCGAGCAGTACTTC.

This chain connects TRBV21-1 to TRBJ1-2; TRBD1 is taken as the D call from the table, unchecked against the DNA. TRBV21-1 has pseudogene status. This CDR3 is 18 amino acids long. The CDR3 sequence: CASSKGKGGQVNSYGYTF. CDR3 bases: TGTGCCAGCAGCAAAGGAAAGGGGGGACAGGTGAACTCTTATGGCTACACCTTC.

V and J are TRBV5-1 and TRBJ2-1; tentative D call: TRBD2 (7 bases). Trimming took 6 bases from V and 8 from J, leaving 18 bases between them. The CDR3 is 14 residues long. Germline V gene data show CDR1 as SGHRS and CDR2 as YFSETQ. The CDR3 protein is CASTFGGRGDEQFF. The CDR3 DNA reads TGCGCCAGCACCTTCGGTGGGAGGGGGGATGAGCAGTTCTTC. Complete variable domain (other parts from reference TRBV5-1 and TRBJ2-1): KAGVTQTPRYLIKTRGQQVTLSCSPISGHRSVSWYQQTPGQGLQFLFEYFSETQRNKGNFPGRFSGRQFSNSRSEMNVSTLELGDSALYLCASTFGGRGDEQFFGPGTRLTVL.

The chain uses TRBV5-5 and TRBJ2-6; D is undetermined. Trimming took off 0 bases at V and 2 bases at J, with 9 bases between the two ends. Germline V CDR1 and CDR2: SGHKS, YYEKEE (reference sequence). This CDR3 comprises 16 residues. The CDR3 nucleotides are TGTGCCAGCAGCTTGGACCCCCGGGCTGGGGCCAACGTCCTGACTTTC. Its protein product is CASSLDPRAGANVLTF.

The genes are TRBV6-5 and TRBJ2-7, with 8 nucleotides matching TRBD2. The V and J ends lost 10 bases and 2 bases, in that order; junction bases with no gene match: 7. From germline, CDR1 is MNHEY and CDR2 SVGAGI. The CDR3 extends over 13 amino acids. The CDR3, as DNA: TGTGCCACCATTAGCGGGGCCCCCTACGAGCAGTACTTC. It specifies CATISGAPYEQYF.

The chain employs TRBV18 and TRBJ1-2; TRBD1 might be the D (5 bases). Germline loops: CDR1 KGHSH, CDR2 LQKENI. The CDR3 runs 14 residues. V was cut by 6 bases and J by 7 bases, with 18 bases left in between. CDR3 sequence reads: CASSPEEGGGGYTF. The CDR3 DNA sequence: TGTGCCAGCTCGCCGGAGGAGGGCGGGGGTGGCTACACCTTC.

The chain's CDR3 is CASSQPGQGAGELFF. The CDR3 nucleotides read TGTGCCAGCAGCCAACCGGGACAGGGGGCCGGGGAGCTGTTTTTT. The chain links TRBV7-3 to TRBJ2-2, with TRBD1 matching 11 bases. The CDR3 sequence is 15 residues long. The V gene's germline CDR1 is SGHTA and CDR2 FQGTGA. J was trimmed by 6 bases and V by 5 bases; bases with no gene match: 5.

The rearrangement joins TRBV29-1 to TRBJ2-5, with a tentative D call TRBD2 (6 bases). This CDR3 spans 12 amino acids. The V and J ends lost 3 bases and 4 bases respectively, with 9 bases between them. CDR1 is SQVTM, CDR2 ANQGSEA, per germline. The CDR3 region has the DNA TGCAGCGTTGAGGAGGGGCCAGAGACCCAGTACTTC. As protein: CSVEEGPETQYF. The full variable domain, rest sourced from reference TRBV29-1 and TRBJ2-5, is SAVISQKPSRDICQRGTSLTIQCQVDSQVTMMFWYRQQPGQSLTLIATANQGSEATYESGFVIDKFPISRPNLTFSTLTVSNMSPEDSSIYLCSVEEGPETQYFGPGTRLLVL.

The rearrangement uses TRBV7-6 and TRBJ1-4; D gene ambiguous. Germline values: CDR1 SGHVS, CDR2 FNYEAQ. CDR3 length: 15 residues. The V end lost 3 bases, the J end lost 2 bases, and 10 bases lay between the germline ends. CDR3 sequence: CASSLGFATNEKLFF. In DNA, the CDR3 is TGTGCCAGCAGCTTGGGTTTTGCGACTAATGAAAAACTGTTTTTT.

CDR3 in amino acids: CASSSPTGLRSPLHF. DNA of the CDR3: TGTGCCAGCAGCTCACCAACAGGGTTAAGGTCACCCCTCCACTTT. J is TRBJ1-6 and V is TRBV11-2; weak D call: TRBD1 (6 bases). Germline CDR1 and CDR2: SGHAT and FQNNGV. The CDR3 has 15 residues. V was cut by 4 bases and J by 10 bases, with 17 bases left in between.